This TCR beta chain was found in a study of CD8 T cells in Susac syndrome. RNA, at roughly 0.5 to 1 ug, was reverse transcribed with random hexamers. Multiplex PCR with immunoSEQ amplified the TCR beta CDR3 across 54 Vbeta and 13 Jbeta. Via MiXCR, TCRdb re-called the immunoSEQ multiplex PCR reads, giving one row per CDR3 protein. The profile covers around 79,000 distinct CDR3 sequences, with less than 95% appearing a single time and 0.3% to 0.4% taken by the ten largest. Germline V CDR1 and CDR2: MGHRA, YSYEKL. Trimming removed 1 base from V and 4 bases from J, with 13 bases in between. The CDR3 has 15 amino acids. TCR beta sequencing covered blood CD8+ and CD4+ T cells. The multiple sclerosis control group was made up of treatment-naive patients with stable or active relapsing-remitting disease. The CD8+ and CD4+ T cells were negatively isolated, with the TEMRA cells enriched by FACS.

The chain uses TRBV4-1 and TRBJ1-1; a weak D match, TRBD1 (6 bases). This receptor was identified in a human donor with multiple sclerosis. The specimen was CD8+ T cells from PBMCs. In DNA form, the CDR3 reads TGCGCCAGCAGCCAAGCTGCAGGGGTGCTCACTGAAGCTTTCTTT. Protein: CASSQAAGVLTEAFF.